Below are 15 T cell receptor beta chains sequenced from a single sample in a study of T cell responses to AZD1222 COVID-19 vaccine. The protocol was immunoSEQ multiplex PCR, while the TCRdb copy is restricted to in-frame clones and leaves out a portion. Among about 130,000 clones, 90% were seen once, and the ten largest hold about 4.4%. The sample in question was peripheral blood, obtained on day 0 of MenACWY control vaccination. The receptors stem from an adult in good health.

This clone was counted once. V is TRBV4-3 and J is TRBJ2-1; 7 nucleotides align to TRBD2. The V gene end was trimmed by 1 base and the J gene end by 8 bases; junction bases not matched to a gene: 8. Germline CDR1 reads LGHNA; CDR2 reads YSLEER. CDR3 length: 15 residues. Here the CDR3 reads CASSQGVASGYEQFF. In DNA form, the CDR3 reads TGCGCCAGCAGCCAAGGTGTGGCTAGCGGCTATGAGCAGTTCTTC.

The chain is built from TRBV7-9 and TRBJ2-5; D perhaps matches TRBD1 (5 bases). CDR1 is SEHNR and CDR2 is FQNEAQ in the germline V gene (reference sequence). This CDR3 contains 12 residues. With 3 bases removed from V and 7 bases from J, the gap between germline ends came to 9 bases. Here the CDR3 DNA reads TGTGCCAGCAGCTTGACCCAGGGGACCCAGTACTTC. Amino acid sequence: CASSLTQGTQYF. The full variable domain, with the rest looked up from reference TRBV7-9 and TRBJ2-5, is DTGVSQNPRHKITKRGQNVTFRCDPISEHNRLYWYRQTLGQGPEFLTYFQNEAQLEKSRLLSDRFSAERPKGSFSTLEIQRTEQGDSAMYLCASSLTQGTQYFGPGTRLLVL.

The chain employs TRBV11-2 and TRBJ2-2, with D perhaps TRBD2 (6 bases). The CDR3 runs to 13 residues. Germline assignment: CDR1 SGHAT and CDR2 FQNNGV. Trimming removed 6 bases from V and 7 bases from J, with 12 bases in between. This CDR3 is CASRSGRGGELFF. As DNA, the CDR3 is TGTGCCAGCAGATCCGGGCGGGGCGGGGAGCTGTTTTTT. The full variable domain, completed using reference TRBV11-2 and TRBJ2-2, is EAGVAQSPRYKIIEKRQSVAFWCNPISGHATLYWYQQILGQGPKLLIQFQNNGVVDDSQLPKDRFSAERLKGVDSTLKIQPAKLEDSAVYLCASRSGRGGELFFGEGSRLTVL.

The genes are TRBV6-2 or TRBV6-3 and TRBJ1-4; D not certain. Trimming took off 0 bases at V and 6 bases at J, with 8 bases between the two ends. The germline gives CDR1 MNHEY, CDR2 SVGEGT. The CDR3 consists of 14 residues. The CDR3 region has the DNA TGTGCCAGCAGTTACTCCCGGGATTATGAAAAACTGTTTTTT. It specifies CASSYSRDYEKLFF.

The chain's CDR3 is CSVVYQSTYTF. The CDR3 DNA reads as TGCAGCGTTGTCTATCAGAGTACCTACACCTTC. This rearrangement joins TRBV29-1 to TRBJ1-2, with D hard to call. There are 11 residues in the CDR3. Trimming took 4 bases from V and 10 from J, leaving 13 bases between them. The V gene's germline CDR1 is SQVTM and CDR2 ANQGSEA.

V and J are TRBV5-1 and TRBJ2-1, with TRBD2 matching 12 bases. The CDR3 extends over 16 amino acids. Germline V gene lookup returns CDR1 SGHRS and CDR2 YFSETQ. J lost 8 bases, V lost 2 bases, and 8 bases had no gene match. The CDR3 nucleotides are TGCGCCAGCAGCTTTATCAGGACTAGCGGGAACGATGAGCAGTTCTTC. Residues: CASSFIRTSGNDEQFF.

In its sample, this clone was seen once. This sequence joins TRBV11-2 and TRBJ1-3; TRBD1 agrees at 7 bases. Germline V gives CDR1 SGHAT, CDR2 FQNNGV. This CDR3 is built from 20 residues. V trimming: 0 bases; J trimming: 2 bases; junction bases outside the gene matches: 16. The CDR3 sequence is CASSLDPAGAGRGPGNTIYF. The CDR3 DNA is TGTGCCAGCAGCTTAGACCCGGCAGGGGCCGGGAGGGGGCCTGGAAACACCATATATTTT.

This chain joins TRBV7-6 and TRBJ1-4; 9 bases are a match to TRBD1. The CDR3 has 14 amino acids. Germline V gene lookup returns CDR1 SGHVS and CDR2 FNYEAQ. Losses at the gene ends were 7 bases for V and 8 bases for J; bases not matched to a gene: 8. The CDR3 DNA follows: TGTGCCAGCAAGACCGGGACAGGGTCGGAAAAACTGTTTTTT. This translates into CASKTGTGSEKLFF.

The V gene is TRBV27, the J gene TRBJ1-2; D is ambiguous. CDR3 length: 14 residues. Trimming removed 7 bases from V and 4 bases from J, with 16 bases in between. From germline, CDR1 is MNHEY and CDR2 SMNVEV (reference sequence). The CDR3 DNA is TGTGCCAGCATGCGAAGCGAAGGGTTCTATGGCTACACCTTC. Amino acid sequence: CASMRSEGFYGYTF.

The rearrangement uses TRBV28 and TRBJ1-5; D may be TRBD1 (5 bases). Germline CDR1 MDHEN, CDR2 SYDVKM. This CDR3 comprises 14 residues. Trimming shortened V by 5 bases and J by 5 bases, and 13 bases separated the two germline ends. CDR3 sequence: CASSSGQGDQPQHF. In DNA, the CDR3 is TGTGCCAGCAGTAGTGGGCAGGGAGATCAGCCCCAGCATTTT. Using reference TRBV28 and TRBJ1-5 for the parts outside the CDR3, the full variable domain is DVKVTQSSRYLVKRTGEKVFLECVQDMDHENMFWYRQDPGLGLRLIYFSYDVKMKEKGDIPEGYSVSREKKERFSLILESASTNQTSMYLCASSSGQGDQPQHFGDGTRLSIL.

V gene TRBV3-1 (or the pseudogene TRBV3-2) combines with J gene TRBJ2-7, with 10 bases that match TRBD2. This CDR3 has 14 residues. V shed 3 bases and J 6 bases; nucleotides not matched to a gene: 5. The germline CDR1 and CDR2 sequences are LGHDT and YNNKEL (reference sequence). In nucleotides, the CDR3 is TGTGCCAGCAGCCAGGGGACTAGCGCGGTCGAGCAGTACTTC. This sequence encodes CASSQGTSAVEQYF.

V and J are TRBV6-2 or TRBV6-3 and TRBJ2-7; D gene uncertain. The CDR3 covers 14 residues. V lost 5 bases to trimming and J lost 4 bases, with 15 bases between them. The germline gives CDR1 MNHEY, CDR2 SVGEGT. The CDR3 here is CASSRLDGVYEQYV. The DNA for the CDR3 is TGTGCCAGCAGTCGGTTGGACGGAGTATACGAGCAGTACGTC.

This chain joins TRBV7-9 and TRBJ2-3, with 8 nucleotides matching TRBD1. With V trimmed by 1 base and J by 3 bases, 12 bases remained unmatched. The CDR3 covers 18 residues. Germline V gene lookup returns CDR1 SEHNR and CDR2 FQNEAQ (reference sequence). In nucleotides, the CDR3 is TGTGCCAGCAGCTTAGGAGGGGGGTCCAGGGGGCCGACAGATACGCAGTATTTT. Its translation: CASSLGGGSRGPTDTQYF. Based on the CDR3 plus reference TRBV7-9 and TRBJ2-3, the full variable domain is DTGVSQNPRHKITKRGQNVTFRCDPISEHNRLYWYRQTLGQGPEFLTYFQNEAQLEKSRLLSDRFSAERPKGSFSTLEIQRTEQGDSAMYLCASSLGGGSRGPTDTQYFGPGTRLTVL.

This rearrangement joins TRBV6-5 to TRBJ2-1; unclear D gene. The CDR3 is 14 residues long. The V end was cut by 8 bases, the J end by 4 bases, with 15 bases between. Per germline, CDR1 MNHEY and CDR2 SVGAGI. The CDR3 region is CASQNGWGYNEQFF. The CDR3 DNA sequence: TGTGCCAGCCAGAACGGGTGGGGATACAATGAGCAGTTCTTC.

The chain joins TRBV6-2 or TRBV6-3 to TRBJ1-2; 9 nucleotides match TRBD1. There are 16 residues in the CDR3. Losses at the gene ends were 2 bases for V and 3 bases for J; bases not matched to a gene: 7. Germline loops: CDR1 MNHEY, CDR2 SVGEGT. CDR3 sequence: CASSYPRTGVDYGYTF. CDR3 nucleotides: TGTGCCAGCAGTTACCCCCGGACAGGGGTAGACTATGGCTACACCTTC.